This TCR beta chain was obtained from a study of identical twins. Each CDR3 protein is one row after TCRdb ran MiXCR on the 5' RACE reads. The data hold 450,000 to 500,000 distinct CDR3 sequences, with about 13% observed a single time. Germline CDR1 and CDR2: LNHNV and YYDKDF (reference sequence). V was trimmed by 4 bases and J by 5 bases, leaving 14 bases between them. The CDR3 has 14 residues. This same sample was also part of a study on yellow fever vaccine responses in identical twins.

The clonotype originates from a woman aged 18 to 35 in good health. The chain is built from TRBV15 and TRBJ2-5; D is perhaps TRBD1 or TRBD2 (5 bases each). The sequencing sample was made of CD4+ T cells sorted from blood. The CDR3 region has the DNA TGTGCCACCAGCACAGACAGACGGGGTGAGACCCAGTACTTC. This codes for CATSTDRRGETQYF.